The TCR beta chain described here comes from a study of T-cell memory formation after mild COVID-19. Study overall: Clusters were largely donor specific.

This clonotype has a handful of counts. Its antigen is still unknown. Sample barcodes and UMIs were carried by the TCR alpha and TCR beta cDNA libraries that 5'RACE generated with constant-segment primers. TCRdb re-called the 5' RACE reads through MiXCR, storing one row per CDR3 protein. This table holds under 300,000 distinct CDR3 sequences, 8% to 9.5% found once. Germline V CDR1 and CDR2: SQVTM, ANQGSEA. V lost 6 bases and J lost 5; bases outside the gene matches: 4. The CDR3 contains 12 residues. Findings and caveats of the study: Prior to infection, memory already included some responding clones, suggesting cross-reactive memory joined. Among clones contracting day 15 to 85, CD4/CD8 was balanced, whereas later expanders leaned CD4+.

V is TRBV29-1 and J is TRBJ2-5; 9 bases match TRBD1. The specimen was PBMCs or a T cell subset sorted from them (not recorded which). This TCR came from a man younger than 35 who had mild COVID-19 (a few samples of this study predate the infection). Cell type and time point are not known. CDR3 loop: CSVGQGAETQYF. DNA for the CDR3: TGCAGCGTGGGACAGGGAGCGGAGACCCAGTACTTC.